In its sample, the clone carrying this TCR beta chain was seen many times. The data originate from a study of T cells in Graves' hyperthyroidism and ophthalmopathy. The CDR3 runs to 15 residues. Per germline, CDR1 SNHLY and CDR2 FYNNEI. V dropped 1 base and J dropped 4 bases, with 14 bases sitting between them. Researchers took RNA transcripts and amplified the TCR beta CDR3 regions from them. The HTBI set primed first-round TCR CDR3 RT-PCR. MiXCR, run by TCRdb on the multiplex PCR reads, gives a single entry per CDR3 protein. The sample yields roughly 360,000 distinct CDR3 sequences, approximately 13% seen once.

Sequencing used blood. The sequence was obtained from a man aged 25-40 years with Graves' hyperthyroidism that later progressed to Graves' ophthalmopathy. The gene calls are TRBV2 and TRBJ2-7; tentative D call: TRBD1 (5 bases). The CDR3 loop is CASSEGLGHIYEQYF. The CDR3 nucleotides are TGTGCCAGCAGTGAAGGGCTCGGACATATATACGAGCAGTACTTC.